This is a list of T cell receptor beta chains from one sample in a study of beta chain features in type 1 diabetes. Some clones are missing from TCRdb's copy, which holds only in-frame ones; the method was immunoSEQ multiplex PCR. The sample records just under 150,000 clones, more than 9% being singletons. Sequencing input: naive CD4+ T cells from blood. These TCRs come from a man between 18 and 35 years old in good health. Both conserved end residues are part of each CDR3. A D gene is named only where the DNA matches it firmly. The listing skips clone size in some rows; elsewhere it reads once, few, many or a size class.

clone size: few; V gene: TRBV7-2; D gene: NA; J gene: TRBJ1-5; CDR3 DNA: TGTGCCAGCAGCACCCGCTCCCAGGGTCCTCAGCCCCAGCATTTT; CDR3 protein: CASSTRSQGPQPQHF
clone size: NA; V gene: TRBV20-1; D gene: NA; J gene: TRBJ1-2; CDR3 DNA: TGCAGTGCTAGTAGCGCTGGCTACACCTTC; CDR3 protein: CSASSAGYTF
clone size: few; V gene: TRBV19; D gene: NA; J gene: TRBJ2-1; CDR3 DNA: TGTGCCAGTAGTATGGGGCAGACGTACAATGAGCAGTTCTTC; CDR3 protein: CASSMGQTYNEQFF
clone size: NA; V gene: TRBV18; D gene: NA; J gene: TRBJ1-6; CDR3 DNA: TGTGCCAGCTCACCACCGACTACAGGGCCCCTCCACTTT; CDR3 protein: CASSPPTTGPLHF
clone size: NA; V gene: TRBV19; D gene: TRBD1; J gene: TRBJ2-7; CDR3 DNA: TGTGCCAGTGGGCAACCGGGACAGAATAGCTACGAGCAGTACTTC; CDR3 protein: CASGQPGQNSYEQYF
clone size: few; V gene: TRBV5-4; D gene: TRBD2; J gene: TRBJ2-1; CDR3 DNA: TGTGCCAGCAGCCCCGCGGGGGGGCCCTCCTACAATGAGCAGTTCTTC; CDR3 protein: CASSPAGGPSYNEQFF
clone size: once; V gene: TRBV19; D gene: NA; J gene: TRBJ1-2; CDR3 DNA: TGTGCCAGTAGTATGGGGGGTGTGTCGGTAAACTATGGCTACACCTTC; CDR3 protein: CASSMGGVSVNYGYTF
clone size: NA; V gene: TRBV6-5; D gene: NA; J gene: TRBJ1-6; CDR3 DNA: TGTGCCAGCAGTTACGAGGGGGTAAATTCACCCCTCCACTTT; CDR3 protein: CASSYEGVNSPLHF
clone size: NA; V gene: TRBV9; D gene: NA; J gene: TRBJ2-3; CDR3 DNA: TGTGCCAGCAGCGTAGCGTCCTGGGCGAGCACAGATACGCAGTATTTT; CDR3 protein: CASSVASWASTDTQYF
clone size: many; V gene: TRBV4-2; D gene: NA; J gene: TRBJ2-7; CDR3 DNA: TGTGCCAGCAGCCAAGATGAGGGACTGCTGTACGAGCAGTACTTC; CDR3 protein: CASSQDEGLLYEQYF
clone size: NA; V gene: TRBV19; D gene: NA; J gene: TRBJ2-1; CDR3 DNA: TGTGCCAGTAGTATTATTTGGCAGGGAACCCCCCATGAGCAGTTCTTC; CDR3 protein: CASSIIWQGTPHEQFF
clone size: few; V gene: TRBV10-3; D gene: TRBD2; J gene: TRBJ2-3; CDR3 DNA: TGTGCCATCAGTGAGTCTCAGCGGGGGGCTACGCAGTATTTT; CDR3 protein: CAISESQRGATQYF
clone size: few; V gene: TRBV7-2; D gene: NA; J gene: TRBJ2-7; CDR3 DNA: TGTGCCAGCAGCTTAGCGCAGGATATCTCCTACGAGCAGTACTTC; CDR3 protein: CASSLAQDISYEQYF
clone size: NA; V gene: TRBV25-1; D gene: TRBD1; J gene: TRBJ1-1; CDR3 DNA: TGTGCCAGCAGTAGCGACAGGGTCACTGAAGCTTTCTTT; CDR3 protein: CASSSDRVTEAFF
clone size: few; V gene: TRBV5-5; D gene: TRBD1; J gene: TRBJ2-2; CDR3 DNA: TGTGCCAGCAGCGCTCGGACAGGGGCTGGCGGGGAGCTGTTTTTT; CDR3 protein: CASSARTGAGGELFF
clone size: NA; V gene: TRBV15; D gene: NA; J gene: TRBJ2-7; CDR3 DNA: TGTGCCACCAGCAGAGACCGGACAAATCCCTACGAGCAGTACTTC; CDR3 protein: CATSRDRTNPYEQYF
clone size: few; V gene: TRBV28; D gene: TRBD2; J gene: TRBJ2-5; CDR3 DNA: TGTGCCAGCAGTTCTAGACTAGCGGGGGCCCAAGAGACCCAGTACTTC; CDR3 protein: CASSSRLAGAQETQYF
clone size: NA; V gene: TRBV10-2; D gene: NA; J gene: TRBJ1-5; CDR3 DNA: TGCGCCAGCAGTGAGTTCCGTAGCAATCAGCCCCAGCATTTT; CDR3 protein: CASSEFRSNQPQHF
clone size: few; V gene: TRBV28; D gene: NA; J gene: TRBJ2-7; CDR3 DNA: TGTGCCAGCAGTTTATTTCGGGGAACCTACGAGCAGTACTTC; CDR3 protein: CASSLFRGTYEQYF
clone size: few; V gene: TRBV5-1; D gene: NA; J gene: TRBJ1-5; CDR3 DNA: TGCGCCAGCAGCCTGGCGGGGGTTAGCAATCAGCCCCAGCATTTT; CDR3 protein: CASSLAGVSNQPQHF
clone size: medium-sized; V gene: TRBV4-3; D gene: TRBD2; J gene: TRBJ2-7; CDR3 DNA: TGCGCCAGCAGCCAAGGACTAGCGGGGGGGTCCTACGAGCAGTACTTC; CDR3 protein: CASSQGLAGGSYEQYF
clone size: few; V gene: TRBV9; D gene: NA; J gene: TRBJ1-4; CDR3 DNA: TGTGCCAGCAGCGTAGGAGGCAGAATGAATGAAAAACTGTTTTTT; CDR3 protein: CASSVGGRMNEKLFF
clone size: NA; V gene: TRBV4-1; D gene: NA; J gene: TRBJ2-7; CDR3 DNA: TGCGCCAGCAGCCAACCTGTCGGGACAAACCCCTACGAGCAGTACTTC; CDR3 protein: CASSQPVGTNPYEQYF